The rows below give T cell receptor beta chains drawn from one sample of a study of cytomegalovirus exposure and HLA in healthy donors. Produced via immunoSEQ multiplex PCR; TCRdb's table is partial and in-frame only. Seen here are about 150,000 clones, approximately 73% observed once, and the top ten hold 1.5% to 2%. Material for sequencing was PBMCs. Receptors were obtained from a woman aged 18-29 years in good health and CMV-seronegative. Each CDR3 is given without its conserved first and last residue. Fields, in order: D gene, clone size, V gene, CDR3 protein. D genes are given only for firm matches. Not all rows give a size; the values are once, few, many and, for expanded clones, a class.

d_gene: NA; abundance: NA; v_gene: TRBV6-5; CDR3aa: ASSYGAYSTDTQY
d_gene: TRBD1; abundance: few; v_gene: TRBV28; CDR3aa: ASRPAGTGDGGNTEAF
d_gene: NA; abundance: few; v_gene: TRBV5-6; CDR3aa: ASGGHIFGNEQF
d_gene: TRBD2; abundance: NA; v_gene: TRBV4-1; CDR3aa: ASSQSTSSYNEQF
d_gene: NA; abundance: NA; v_gene: TRBV7-9; CDR3aa: ASSLVSGNTGELF
d_gene: TRBD1; abundance: once; v_gene: TRBV4-1; CDR3aa: ASSQTGALETQY
d_gene: NA; abundance: few; v_gene: TRBV4-1; CDR3aa: ASSQANGNTIY
d_gene: TRBD2; abundance: NA; v_gene: TRBV15; CDR3aa: ATSSRGSGGLRLTQY
d_gene: NA; abundance: few; v_gene: TRBV7-2; CDR3aa: ASSFGQGEKLF
d_gene: TRBD1; abundance: NA; v_gene: TRBV6-1; CDR3aa: ASSDPGGSNQPQH
d_gene: TRBD1; abundance: once; v_gene: TRBV29-1; CDR3aa: SVEGDRGTGYT
d_gene: NA; abundance: few; v_gene: TRBV5-1; CDR3aa: ASSLAQLQETQY
d_gene: TRBD2; abundance: once; v_gene: TRBV5-1; CDR3aa: ASSWVTSGGSYEQY
d_gene: NA; abundance: NA; v_gene: TRBV6-5; CDR3aa: ASSYTAGSNYGYT
d_gene: TRBD2; abundance: NA; v_gene: TRBV7-2; CDR3aa: ASSLTLPGTSGSTDTQY
d_gene: NA; abundance: NA; v_gene: TRBV4-3; CDR3aa: ASSQDVGADTSNEKLF
d_gene: NA; abundance: NA; v_gene: TRBV6-5; CDR3aa: ASSYGGGDEQY
d_gene: TRBD1; abundance: NA; v_gene: TRBV6-4; CDR3aa: ASSEQDRQRYEQY
d_gene: NA; abundance: NA; v_gene: TRBV21-1; CDR3aa: ASSSRQGPCEQY
d_gene: TRBD1; abundance: NA; v_gene: TRBV4-2; CDR3aa: ASSQGQGEQPQH
d_gene: TRBD1; abundance: NA; v_gene: TRBV30; CDR3aa: AWQDRVSQPQH
d_gene: NA; abundance: NA; v_gene: TRBV25-1; CDR3aa: ASSESQRIYGYT
d_gene: TRBD1; abundance: NA; v_gene: TRBV11-3; CDR3aa: ASSSRTGSDEKLF
d_gene: TRBD1; abundance: NA; v_gene: TRBV4-1; CDR3aa: ASSQEGRRGLYNEQF
d_gene: TRBD1; abundance: NA; v_gene: TRBV28; CDR3aa: GYRGPGNTIY
d_gene: TRBD2; abundance: NA; v_gene: TRBV5-1; CDR3aa: ASSLERGGLPANTGELF
d_gene: NA; abundance: NA; v_gene: TRBV7-2; CDR3aa: ASSLPFTEGVGNEQF
d_gene: NA; abundance: NA; v_gene: TRBV4-2; CDR3aa: ASSQEQGTTNYGYT
d_gene: NA; abundance: once; v_gene: TRBV18; CDR3aa: ASSETMEQGYEQY
d_gene: NA; abundance: NA; v_gene: TRBV7-9; CDR3aa: ASSLFGVGDEQY
d_gene: TRBD1; abundance: NA; v_gene: TRBV27; CDR3aa: ASSTSTMTGKNYGYT
d_gene: NA; abundance: NA; v_gene: TRBV18; CDR3aa: ASSPPGTPGEQY
d_gene: NA; abundance: NA; v_gene: TRBV9; CDR3aa: ASSVEDSSYNEQF
d_gene: TRBD2; abundance: NA; v_gene: TRBV7-9; CDR3aa: ASSLWSAGLVHEQF
d_gene: NA; abundance: NA; v_gene: TRBV4-3; CDR3aa: ASSQDTVNQPQH
d_gene: NA; abundance: NA; v_gene: TRBV7-9; CDR3aa: ASSQGQANYGYT
d_gene: NA; abundance: NA; v_gene: TRBV4-1; CDR3aa: ASSQTVGRGANYGYT
d_gene: NA; abundance: NA; v_gene: TRBV5-1; CDR3aa: ASSLNSGDTEAF
d_gene: TRBD2; abundance: NA; v_gene: TRBV6-1; CDR3aa: AGLAGGTDTQY
d_gene: NA; abundance: few; v_gene: TRBV4-2; CDR3aa: ASSHRAGVSDTQY
d_gene: TRBD1; abundance: few; v_gene: TRBV6-6; CDR3aa: ASSKQTGGNTGELF
d_gene: NA; abundance: NA; v_gene: TRBV5-1; CDR3aa: ASSSPGTNYGYT
d_gene: NA; abundance: NA; v_gene: TRBV7-2; CDR3aa: ASSPRAGNTEAF
d_gene: TRBD2; abundance: once; v_gene: TRBV29-1; CDR3aa: SVDRTSGYNEQF
d_gene: NA; abundance: NA; v_gene: TRBV28; CDR3aa: ASITTSGILH
d_gene: TRBD1; abundance: NA; v_gene: TRBV5-8; CDR3aa: ASSYGQARYEQY
d_gene: TRBD2; abundance: NA; v_gene: TRBV6-5; CDR3aa: ASGTLAANYNEQF
d_gene: NA; abundance: NA; v_gene: TRBV5-4; CDR3aa: ASSFVAGSLFVNEQF
d_gene: TRBD1; abundance: NA; v_gene: TRBV4-1; CDR3aa: ASSSLRQGGYQPQH
d_gene: NA; abundance: NA; v_gene: TRBV6-1; CDR3aa: ASTLGETQY
d_gene: TRBD2; abundance: NA; v_gene: TRBV7-2; CDR3aa: ASSLQRGVITDTQY
d_gene: NA; abundance: NA; v_gene: TRBV21-1; CDR3aa: ASSSQAGGSYNEQF
d_gene: NA; abundance: NA; v_gene: TRBV4-2; CDR3aa: ASSHPRGGQNTGELF
d_gene: NA; abundance: NA; v_gene: TRBV6-4; CDR3aa: ASSDGGVSGNQPQH
d_gene: NA; abundance: NA; v_gene: TRBV7-9; CDR3aa: ASSYTGSGANVLT
d_gene: TRBD1; abundance: few; v_gene: TRBV5-1; CDR3aa: ASSSSTGGYNSPLH
d_gene: NA; abundance: few; v_gene: TRBV2; CDR3aa: ASSEEKGVRNYGYT
d_gene: NA; abundance: NA; v_gene: TRBV2; CDR3aa: ASSEDRSGANVLT
d_gene: NA; abundance: NA; v_gene: TRBV29-1; CDR3aa: SVKLRLNTEAF
d_gene: NA; abundance: few; v_gene: TRBV5-5; CDR3aa: ASSFGTRTDTQY